This TCR beta chain was identified during a study of graft-versus-host responses after intestinal transplantation. Study-level findings and limits: Recipient marrow contained GvH clones, some of which appeared first in ileum or blood. Early declines in HvG clones that occurred post-transplant were associated with peak circulating GvH clone levels.

Germline CDR1 is MNHEY and CDR2 is SMNVEV (reference sequence). The CDR3 is made up of 14 amino acids. Trimming cost V 4 bases and J 5 bases; bases outside gene matches: 4. The plating included about 200,000 irradiated, violet-dye-labeled stimulator cells together with about 200,000 CFSE-labeled responder cells. This table comes from immunoSEQ multiplex PCR, and its TCRdb copy is limited to in-frame clones, with some not included. This table holds under 20,000 clones, about two fifths found once. The clonotype was recovered from a human patient who received an intestinal transplant. The specimen was alloreactive CD8+ T cells from a mixed lymphocyte reaction culture, collected before intestinal transplant. The subset was: CFSE-low proliferating T cells sorted from approximately 6-day pre-transplant mixed lymphocyte reaction (GvH or HvG direction). The genes are TRBV27 and TRBJ2-1; TRBD2 aligns across 8 bases. The CDR3 loop reads CASSYELADNEQFF. CDR3 sequence (DNA): TGTGCCAGCAGTTACGAACTAGCGGACAATGAGCAGTTCTTC.